This TCR beta chain was profiled in a study of TIL therapy for anti-PD-1-resistant metastatic lung cancer. Study overall: A handful of tumors were EGFR-mutant and two were ALK-rearranged.

Study outcomes and limitations: Patients were highly selected, enriched for treatment-naive, never-smoker and oncogene-addicted cases. TIL cultures after expansion showed higher clonality and lower diversity than baseline tumor (median about 6% vs 30%).

This CDR3 comprises 14 residues. The trim removed 3 bases at V and 8 bases at J, leaving 3 bases unmatched. The germline V gene has CDR1 SGHTA and CDR2 FQGNSA. As for this clone: Its target is unknown.

This was the immunoSEQ v3 assay. Sequenced by immunoSEQ multiplex PCR; TCRdb stores in-frame clones only, minus some. The sample holds 95,000 or so clones; 55% to 75% are singletons and the top ten take about a tenth. The time point denotes: pre-treatment sample, taken before nivolumab and TIL therapy. Pleural nodules or supraclavicular lymph nodes made up most of the excised metastases sampled. The sample was tumor tissue, taken at baseline. The receptor was derived from a person aged 25 to 80 with non-small cell lung cancer. The chain carries TRBV7-2 and TRBJ2-1, with 11 bases that match TRBD2. This chain's CDR3 is CASSFSGGAYEQFF. The CDR3 DNA reads as TGTGCCAGCAGCTTTAGCGGGGGGGCTTATGAGCAGTTCTTC.